The rows below give T cell receptor beta chains drawn from one sample of a study of cytomegalovirus exposure and HLA in healthy donors. TCRdb's table, derived via immunoSEQ multiplex PCR, lists solely in-frame clones and lacks some. The sample shows over 150,000 clones, about three quarters of them seen only once. The source material was PBMCs. These receptors originate from a woman in her forties in good health and CMV-seropositive. The CDR3 runs from the conserved cysteine through the conserved F or W. Fields, in order: V gene, J gene, clone size, D gene, CDR3 DNA, CDR3 protein. A D gene is named only where the DNA matches it firmly. Only part of the rows carry a size: once, few, many, or a class if the clone is expanded.

>TRBV15|TRBJ2-7|.|.
TGTGCCACCAGCAGAGATTTTGGGGCCCCCTCCTACGAGCAGTACTTC
CATSRDFGAPSYEQYF
>TRBV2|TRBJ1-6|.|TRBD1
TGTGCCAGCAGTGAAGGGGACAGTCCTTATAATTCACCCCTCCACTTT
CASSEGDSPYNSPLHF
>TRBV18|TRBJ2-5|.|.
TGTGCCAGCTCCCTCGACATTCAAGAGACCCAGTACTTC
CASSLDIQETQYF
>TRBV27|TRBJ2-5|few|.
TGTGCCAGCAGTTTTAGATCAGGGGCGAGGGAGACCCAGTACTTC
CASSFRSGARETQYF
>TRBV5-1|TRBJ2-5|.|TRBD2
TGCGCCAGCAGCTTGGTGTTAGCGGGAGAGACCCAGTACTTC
CASSLVLAGETQYF
>TRBV20-1|TRBJ2-1|.|.
TGCAGTGCCTTTAAGGGGGAGCAGTTCTTC
CSAFKGEQFF
>TRBV18|TRBJ2-5|few|.
TGTGCCAGCTCACCACCGGCCGGGGGTCGGGAGACCCAGTACTTC
CASSPPAGGRETQYF
>TRBV7-2|TRBJ1-2|once|TRBD1
TGTGCCAGCAGCTTAGGGGGACAGGGGGCGCGAGGCTACACCTTC
CASSLGGQGARGYTF
>TRBV5-6|TRBJ1-6|.|TRBD1
TGTGCCAGCAGCCGGTTAGACAGGGACGATTCACCCCTCCACTTT
CASSRLDRDDSPLHF
>TRBV5-1|TRBJ2-1|.|TRBD2
TGCGCCAGCAGCCTTGTTACTAGCGGGAGGGCCAGCAATGAGCAGTTCTTC
CASSLVTSGRASNEQFF
>TRBV5-6|TRBJ1-5|.|.
TGTGCCAGCAGCTTCGGGACATGGGTCAATCAGCCCCAGCATTTT
CASSFGTWVNQPQHF
>TRBV10-3|TRBJ2-5|.|TRBD2
TGTGCCACTTCTAGCGGGCGGGAGACCCAGTACTTC
CATSSGRETQYF
>TRBV10-3|TRBJ2-3|.|.
TGTGCCGCGTCGGCCCAGCGGACCACAGATACGCAGTATTTT
CAASAQRTTDTQYF
>TRBV19|TRBJ2-7|.|TRBD2
TGTGCCAGTAGTTCCGGACTAGCGGGAAACGCCGAGCAGTACTTC
CASSSGLAGNAEQYF
>TRBV5-5|TRBJ2-2|.|TRBD2
TGTGCCAGCAGCCCCTTAGCGGGGGGGAACACCGGGGAGCTGTTTTTT
CASSPLAGGNTGELFF
>TRBV2|TRBJ2-3|.|TRBD2
TGTGCCAGCGGGGAGGGAGGTCCGCAGTATTTT
CASGEGGPQYF
>TRBV7-9|TRBJ2-3|many|TRBD2
TGTGCCAGCAGCTCTAGCGGGCCGGCAGATACGCAGTATTTT
CASSSSGPADTQYF
>TRBV29-1|TRBJ1-1|.|.
TGCAGCGTTGATTCCAACGGGGGGTTTAACACTGAAGCTTTCTTT
CSVDSNGGFNTEAFF
>TRBV11-3|TRBJ1-1|.|.
TGTGCCAGCAGCCCGGGGTTGGACACTGAAGCTTTCTTT
CASSPGLDTEAFF
>TRBV5-1|TRBJ1-1|.|TRBD1
TGCGCCAGCAGCTCCTCCCGGACAGGGGGGAACACTGAAGCTTTCTTT
CASSSSRTGGNTEAFF
>TRBV19|TRBJ2-1|.|.
TGTGCCAGTAGTCCCTCGGCGGAGGGCTACAATGAGCAGTTCTTC
CASSPSAEGYNEQFF
>TRBV28|TRBJ1-4|.|.
TGTGCCAGCAGTTTATCGGTCAATGAAAAACTGTTTTTT
CASSLSVNEKLFF
>TRBV10-3|TRBJ1-2|.|TRBD1
TGTGCCATCAGTGACCCACAGGGGACTGGCTACACCTTC
CAISDPQGTGYTF
>TRBV7-9|TRBJ1-1|.|TRBD1
TGTGCCAGCAGCTTAAGGGGGACAGGGGGAAAGAACACTGAAGCTTTCTTT
CASSLRGTGGKNTEAFF
>TRBV18|TRBJ1-2|.|TRBD1
TGTGCCAGCCGGGCACAACAGGGGGACTATGGCTACACCTTC
CASRAQQGDYGYTF
>TRBV4-3|TRBJ2-5|.|.
TGCGCCAGCAGCCGGGGGGGGCTAGCGGAAGAGACCCAGTACTTC
CASSRGGLAEETQYF
>TRBV5-8|TRBJ2-7|.|.
TGTGCCAGCAGCTCGGGGGGACAACACTACGAGCAGTACTTC
CASSSGGQHYEQYF
>TRBV5-1|TRBJ1-1|.|.
TGCGCCAGCAGCTTGGGAGAGGAGAGGAACACTGAAGCTTTCTTT
CASSLGEERNTEAFF
>TRBV5-1|TRBJ1-4|.|TRBD1
TGCGCCAGCAGCTTAATGGGACAGACAATAAATGAAAAACTGTTTTTT
CASSLMGQTINEKLFF
>TRBV5-1|TRBJ2-5|.|TRBD2
TGCGCCAGCAGCTTACTCACTAGCGGACAAGAGACCCAGTACTTC
CASSLLTSGQETQYF
>TRBV7-6|TRBJ2-3|.|TRBD2
TGTGCCAGCAGCAGGGGAGGGGTGGGCACGGATACGCAGTATTTT
CASSRGGVGTDTQYF
>TRBV19|TRBJ1-1|.|.
TGTGCCAGTAGTATAGATGCCAGGGGGAACACTGAAGCTTTCTTT
CASSIDARGNTEAFF
>TRBV28|TRBJ2-7|few|TRBD2
TGTGCCAGCAGTTTGGGACTAGCGGGGGAAGATTCCTACGAGCAGTACTTC
CASSLGLAGEDSYEQYF
>TRBV7-6|TRBJ2-7|few|TRBD1
TGTGCCAGCAGCGCGGACAGGGGTTACGAGCAGTACTTC
CASSADRGYEQYF
>TRBV7-9|TRBJ2-1|.|TRBD2
TGTGCCAGCAGCTTCCCTAGCGGGAGCGGGCCAAATGAGCAGTTCTTC
CASSFPSGSGPNEQFF
>TRBV12-5|TRBJ2-7|.|TRBD1
TGTGCTAGTGGTTTGGTATACGGGGACAGGCCGCTTGAGCAGTACTTC
CASGLVYGDRPLEQYF
>TRBV5-4|TRBJ2-7|.|TRBD2
TGTGCCAGCAGGAGAGCGGGAGAATCTCGGGAGCAGTACTTC
CASRRAGESREQYF
>TRBV10-2|TRBJ2-1|.|TRBD2
TGCGCCAGCAGCCGGACTAGCGGGGGGGCAGGAGCTTACAATGAGCAGTTCTTC
CASSRTSGGAGAYNEQFF
>TRBV28|TRBJ2-1|.|TRBD2
TGTGCCAGCAGTTCCCCCTCAAGCGGGGGACCATCCTACAATGAGCAGTTCTTC
CASSSPSSGGPSYNEQFF
>TRBV30|TRBJ1-4|.|TRBD1
TGTGCCTGGGCGTTCCAGGGGACAGGGGCTGAAAAACTGTTTTTT
CAWAFQGTGAEKLFF
>TRBV11-2|TRBJ2-2|few|TRBD2
TGTGCCAGCAGCTACACTAGCGGGCTGGGCACCGGGGAGCTGTTTTTT
CASSYTSGLGTGELFF
>TRBV19|TRBJ1-2|.|TRBD1
TGTGCCAGTAGTTTCCGGGACAGGGTGGGAGACGGCTACACCTTC
CASSFRDRVGDGYTF
>TRBV28|TRBJ1-5|.|.
TGTGCCAGCAGTTTCGGAGAAACACTTAGCAATCAGCCCCAGCATTTT
CASSFGETLSNQPQHF
>TRBV15|TRBJ1-4|few|.
TGTGCCACCAGCAGAGGGGGCGGGGGAAGTGAAAAACTGTTTTTT
CATSRGGGGSEKLFF
>TRBV7-6|TRBJ2-5|.|TRBD2
TGTGCCAGCAGCTTAGGACTAGCGGGGGCCCAAGAGACCCAGTACTTC
CASSLGLAGAQETQYF
>TRBV19|TRBJ2-5|.|.
TGTGCCAGTAGTATAGGCGGAGGGGACCGAAAGACCCAGTACTTC
CASSIGGGDRKTQYF
>TRBV6-5|TRBJ2-2|few|TRBD1
TGTGCCAGCAGTGAGACAGGGACCGGGGAGCTGTTTTTT
CASSETGTGELFF